A selection of T cell receptor beta chains follows, all from one sample in a study of CD8+ T cells in alopecia areata. TCRdb's copy holds only in-frame clones and misses some; the assay was immunoSEQ multiplex PCR. The sample has roughly 200,000 clones; 35% to 45% are singletons. The source was CD4+ T cells sorted from blood, collected around week 31, from a patient treated with tofacitinib. Receptors were obtained from a human donor with alopecia areata. Each CDR3 is given with its conserved first and last residue. The D gene is left open where the match is weak. The listing skips clone size in some rows; elsewhere it reads once, few, many or a size class.

size: few; D: -; V: TRBV29-1; J: TRBJ1-4; DNA: TGCAGCGTTGGGGGGCGAGCTAATGAAAAACTGTTTTTT; CDR3: CSVGGRANEKLFF
size: -; D: -; V: TRBV10-1; J: TRBJ2-7; DNA: TGCGCCGCACGGGTTCGTACGCGGGGGCCCCTATCCTTCTACGAGCAATACTTC; CDR3: CAARVRTRGPLSFYEQYF
size: -; D: -; V: TRBV7-3; J: TRBJ1-1; DNA: TGTGCCAGCAGCTTACAGGGCCAGGGAGACACTGAAGCTTTCTTT; CDR3: CASSLQGQGDTEAFF
size: -; D: TRBD1; V: TRBV4-2; J: TRBJ2-7; DNA: TGTGCCAGCAGCCAAGATCTAGGACAGGGATGGAACGAGCAGTACTTC; CDR3: CASSQDLGQGWNEQYF
size: once; D: -; V: TRBV11-2; J: TRBJ1-5; DNA: TGTGCCAGCAGCCAGAACGGGGGGTACTATAGCAATCAGCCCCAGCATTTT; CDR3: CASSQNGGYYSNQPQHF
size: -; D: -; V: TRBV7-9; J: TRBJ1-4; DNA: TGTGCCAGCAGCTTAGATTATCGCCAGGGAGAAAAACTGTTTTTT; CDR3: CASSLDYRQGEKLFF
size: few; D: TRBD2; V: TRBV7-2; J: TRBJ2-1; DNA: TGTGCCAGCAGCTTAGATGCGACTAGCTATAATGAGCAGTTCTTC; CDR3: CASSLDATSYNEQFF
size: -; D: TRBD2; V: TRBV30; J: TRBJ2-1; DNA: TGTGCCTGGAGTGTTGCAGCGGGAGGGGTAGGTGAGCAGTTCTTC; CDR3: CAWSVAAGGVGEQFF
size: -; D: TRBD1; V: TRBV7-8; J: TRBJ1-1; DNA: TGTGCCAGCAGCTTAGCGTTGGGCAGGGGGCGGGTCACTGAAGCTTTCTTT; CDR3: CASSLALGRGRVTEAFF
size: -; D: -; V: TRBV6-5; J: TRBJ1-2; DNA: TGTGCCAGCGGGGCATGGACCGCGGAGGCCTACACCTTC; CDR3: CASGAWTAEAYTF
size: -; D: -; V: TRBV30; J: TRBJ1-3; DNA: TGTGCCTGGGGCGCGGGGGTCTCTGGAAACACCATATATTTT; CDR3: CAWGAGVSGNTIYF
size: few; D: TRBD1; V: TRBV18; J: TRBJ2-7; DNA: TGTGCCAGCTCACCTCCGGGACAGGGATCCTACGAGCAGTACTTC; CDR3: CASSPPGQGSYEQYF
size: -; D: -; V: TRBV30; J: TRBJ1-2; DNA: TGTGCCTGGAGAGCGGGGATCGCTAACTATGGCTACACCTTC; CDR3: CAWRAGIANYGYTF
size: -; D: -; V: TRBV4-1; J: TRBJ1-1; DNA: TGCGCCAGCAGCCAAGGTCCCCAAGGGTATGGGCGGGGGCGGATGAACACTGAAGCTTTCTTT; CDR3: CASSQGPQGYGRGRMNTEAFF
size: -; D: TRBD1; V: TRBV29-1; J: TRBJ2-7; DNA: TGCAGCGTTCTGGGGGGACAGGGAACCTACGAGCAGTACTTC; CDR3: CSVLGGQGTYEQYF
size: few; D: TRBD1; V: TRBV29-1; J: TRBJ2-1; DNA: TGCAGCGTTGAGGGGAGGGGGACAGGGGAAGATGGTGAGCAGTTCTTC; CDR3: CSVEGRGTGEDGEQFF
size: few; D: TRBD1; V: TRBV2; J: TRBJ2-7; DNA: TGTGCCAGCAGACGGACAGGAAGCTACGAGCAGTACTTC; CDR3: CASRRTGSYEQYF
size: -; D: -; V: TRBV29-1; J: TRBJ2-3; DNA: TGCAGCGTCTTAGACAGGAGCACAGATACGCAGTATTTT; CDR3: CSVLDRSTDTQYF
size: few; D: -; V: TRBV13; J: TRBJ2-2; DNA: TGTGCCAGCAGCTCTCTAAGGAACACCGGGGAGCTGTTTTTT; CDR3: CASSSLRNTGELFF
size: -; D: TRBD1; V: TRBV25-1; J: TRBJ2-5; DNA: TGTGCCAGCAGTGGGGCCGGGACAGGGAAAGAGACCCAGTACTTC; CDR3: CASSGAGTGKETQYF
size: few; D: -; V: TRBV6-5; J: TRBJ2-7; DNA: TGTGCCAGCAGTTTTAAGGGCTCCTACGAGCAGTACTTC; CDR3: CASSFKGSYEQYF
size: -; D: -; V: TRBV23-1; J: TRBJ2-3; DNA: TGCGCCGGGGGTGGAGGGACAGATACGCAGTATTTT; CDR3: CAGGGGTDTQYF
size: -; D: TRBD2; V: TRBV11-2; J: TRBJ2-7; DNA: TGTGCCAGCAGCTTACAATCGGGCGGGGGTCTCTCCTACGAGCAGTACTTC; CDR3: CASSLQSGGGLSYEQYF
size: -; D: TRBD1; V: TRBV5-6; J: TRBJ1-5; DNA: TGTGCCAGCAGCTTGGTGGGACAGACTAGCAATCAGCCCCAGCATTTT; CDR3: CASSLVGQTSNQPQHF
size: few; D: TRBD1; V: TRBV18; J: TRBJ1-2; DNA: TGTGCCAGCTCACCGGCCGCGACAGGGGGTCCGGGTGGCTACACCTTC; CDR3: CASSPAATGGPGGYTF
size: -; D: TRBD2; V: TRBV27; J: TRBJ2-3; DNA: TGTGCCAGCAGTTTGCGGCTAGCGGGGGGTTTCACAGATACGCAGTATTTT; CDR3: CASSLRLAGGFTDTQYF
size: few; D: -; V: TRBV14; J: TRBJ2-7; DNA: TGTGCCAGCAGCCAAGGTGTGTCTTTGATAGACGAGCAGTACTTC; CDR3: CASSQGVSLIDEQYF
size: -; D: TRBD2; V: TRBV29-1; J: TRBJ2-3; DNA: TGCGCCACAGGTACCGGGACTAGCCGCACAGATACGCAGTATTTT; CDR3: CATGTGTSRTDTQYF
size: few; D: TRBD1; V: TRBV27; J: TRBJ2-2; DNA: TGTGCCAGCAGTCCTGCCGGGACAGGGGCGCGGAGTGACACCGGGGAGCTGTTTTTT; CDR3: CASSPAGTGARSDTGELFF